The 21 T cell receptor beta chains listed next were all sequenced from one sample in a study of STAT5B mutations in CD4+ large granular lymphocyte leukemia. TCRdb's table, derived via immunoSEQ multiplex PCR, lists solely in-frame clones and lacks some. The data hold tens of thousands of clones, with approximately 80% observed a single time. Sequencing was carried out using CD4+ T cells from blood buffy coats. The receptors were sampled from a human donor in good health.

This chain connects TRBV14 to TRBJ2-5; D is perhaps TRBD1 (6 bases). V gave up 6 bases and J gave up 5 bases, with 13 bases separating them. This CDR3 is built from 13 residues. The V gene's germline CDR1 is SGHDN and CDR2 FVKESK. CDR3 in DNA: TGTGCCAGCAGTCCACAGGGTCTCGAGACCCAGTACTTC. This codes for CASSPQGLETQYF. The entire variable domain, with the rest obtained from reference TRBV14 and TRBJ2-5, is as follows: EAGVTQFPSHSVIEKGQTVTLRCDPISGHDNLYWYRRVMGKEIKFLLHFVKESKQDESGMPNNRFLAERTGGTYSTLKVQPAELEDSGVYFCASSPQGLETQYFGPGTRLLVL.

This clone was detected once. This chain connects TRBV27 to TRBJ2-1; D tentatively reads TRBD1 or TRBD2 (5 bases each). The CDR3 has 14 residues. V was shortened by 3 bases and J by 5 bases, with 11 bases between the two germline ends. Germline loops: CDR1 MNHEY, CDR2 SMNVEV (reference sequence). The CDR3 loop is CASSLLLGDNEQFF. The DNA for the CDR3 is TGTGCCAGCAGTTTGCTATTGGGGGACAATGAGCAGTTCTTC.

This sequence joins TRBV11-3 and TRBJ2-3; a weak D match, TRBD2 (5 bases). The V end was cut by 6 bases, the J end by 11 bases, with 12 bases between. This CDR3 contains 11 residues. Germline V gene lookup returns CDR1 SGHNT and CDR2 YENEEA. CDR3 nucleotides: TGTGCCAGCAGTCTCCAGCGGCTGCAGTATTTT. It specifies CASSLQRLQYF.

The chain recombines TRBV6-1 with TRBJ2-5; TRBD1 aligns across 7 bases. With 0 bases clipped from V and 3 bases from J, the junction kept 4 bases outside the gene matches. The germline gives CDR1 MNHNS, CDR2 SASEGT. The CDR3 is 15 amino acids. This CDR3 is CASSEAPGTEETQYF. CDR3 coding DNA: TGTGCCAGCAGTGAAGCGCCGGGGACAGAAGAGACCCAGTACTTC.

This chain links TRBV5-8 with TRBJ2-3; possibly TRBD1 or TRBD2 for D (6 bases each). CDR1 and CDR2 from the germline V gene are SGHTS and YDEGEE. V was pared by 9 bases and J by 0 bases, with 20 bases between. There are 16 residues in the CDR3. The CDR3, as DNA: TGTGCCACAGTTGAACAGGGTCGGGGGAGCACAGATACGCAGTATTTT. Its protein product is CATVEQGRGSTDTQYF.

This chain links TRBV5-5 with TRBJ2-7; D is tentatively TRBD1 or TRBD2 (5 bases each). CDR3 length equals 15 residues. Germline CDR1 reads SGHKS; CDR2 reads YYEKEE (reference sequence). V was trimmed by 2 bases and J by 0 bases, leaving 12 bases between them. This chain's CDR3 is CASSFPGRSSYEQYF. Written as DNA, the CDR3 is TGTGCCAGCAGCTTCCCGGGACGGAGCTCCTACGAGCAGTACTTC. The full variable domain, rest sourced from reference TRBV5-5 and TRBJ2-7, is DAGVTQSPTHLIKTRGQQVTLRCSPISGHKSVSWYQQVLGQGPQFIFQYYEKEERGRGNFPDRFSARQFPNYSSELNVNALLLGDSALYLCASSFPGRSSYEQYFGPGTRLTVT.

V and J are TRBV2 and TRBJ2-1, with TRBD1 as a possible D gene (5 bases). V lost 2 bases and J lost 3, with 14 bases in between. Looked up from germline, CDR1 is SNHLY and CDR2 is FYNNEI. The CDR3 totals 16 residues. The CDR3 DNA reads TGTGCCAGCAGTGAATTAGGCAGGGTGGGCTACAATGAGCAGTTCTTC. Encoded protein: CASSELGRVGYNEQFF. Combining the CDR3 with reference TRBV2 and TRBJ2-1 gives the whole variable domain EPEVTQTPSHQVTQMGQEVILRCVPISNHLYFYWYRQILGQKVEFLVSFYNNEISEKSEIFDDQFSVERPDGSNFTLKIRSTKLEDSAMYFCASSELGRVGYNEQFFGPGTRLTVL.

J is TRBJ1-6 and V is TRBV27, with a possible D match to TRBD1 (5 bases). The CDR3 is made up of 14 amino acids. Germline-derived CDR1 and CDR2 are MNHEY and SMNVEV (reference sequence). V was shortened by 6 bases and J by 6 bases, with 12 bases between the two germline ends. Here the CDR3 reads CASRPGFGNSPLHF. The CDR3 coding sequence is TGTGCCAGCAGGCCAGGGTTCGGTAATTCACCCCTCCACTTT.

The chain has TRBV11-2 and TRBJ2-1; 7 bases are shared with TRBD2. The CDR3 is 14 residues long. CDR1 and CDR2 (germline): SGHAT, FQNNGV. Germline trimming cut 3 bases from V and 3 bases from J; bases unmatched to any gene: 2. The CDR3 region is CASSLAGVYNEQFF. DNA for the CDR3: TGTGCCAGCAGCTTGGCGGGAGTCTACAATGAGCAGTTCTTC.

The CDR3 coding sequence is TGTGCCAGCATGACAGGGATGAACACTGAAGCTTTCTTT. It translates to CASMTGMNTEAFF. The chain recombines TRBV2 with TRBJ1-1; TRBD1 matches at 7 bases. Losses at the gene ends were 7 bases for V and 0 bases for J; bases not matched to a gene: 2. Looked up from germline, CDR1 is SNHLY and CDR2 is FYNNEI. There are 13 residues in the CDR3.

This clone was counted once. The chain links TRBV19 to TRBJ1-5; TRBD1 aligns across 9 bases. Germline V lookup: CDR1 LNHDA, CDR2 SQIVND (reference sequence). The V segment lost 4 bases and the J segment 6 bases; nucleotides outside the gene matches: 10. The CDR3 spans 16 residues. The CDR3 here is CASSRGGQGIGQPQHF. In nucleotides, the CDR3 is TGTGCCAGTAGTAGAGGGGGACAGGGTATCGGTCAGCCCCAGCATTTT.

The gene calls are TRBV20-1 and TRBJ1-1; D is ambiguous. The V end lost 4 bases, the J end lost 5 bases, and 5 bases lay between the germline ends. The germline V gene encodes CDR1 DFQATT and CDR2 SNEGSKA (reference sequence). There are 10 residues in the CDR3. The CDR3 DNA is TGCAGTGCTATAGGAACTGAAGCTTTCTTT. It encodes CSAIGTEAFF.

This chain links TRBV29-1 with TRBJ2-2; D possibly corresponds to TRBD2 (6 bases). The length of the CDR3 is 14 residues. The germline V and J ends were trimmed by 3 bases and 2 bases, with 10 bases remaining between them. Germline V gene sequence: CDR1 SQVTM, CDR2 ANQGSEA. As DNA, the CDR3 is TGCAGCGTTGATACGGGAGTCAACACCGGGGAGCTGTTTTTT. Translation gives CSVDTGVNTGELFF.

The chain employs TRBV28 and TRBJ2-6; D is uncertain. Between the trimmed V and J ends, which lost 5 bases and 0 bases, there was a span of 8 bases. The CDR3 length is 15 residues. Germline V gene lookup returns CDR1 MDHEN and CDR2 SYDVKM. CDR3 in amino acids: CASSLQYSGANVLTF. In nucleotides, the CDR3 is TGTGCCAGCAGTCTCCAATACTCTGGGGCCAACGTCCTGACTTTC.

The chain employs TRBV18 and TRBJ2-2, with 8 bases fitting TRBD1. V dropped 3 bases and J dropped 7; count of bases not matched to a gene: 13. Germline values: CDR1 KGHSH, CDR2 LQKENI. The CDR3 sequence is 17 residues long. The chain's CDR3 is CASSPKDPGGRSGELFF. The CDR3 DNA is TGTGCCAGCTCACCTAAGGACCCAGGGGGCCGAAGCGGGGAGCTGTTTTTT.

V is TRBV7-2 and J is TRBJ2-2; 8 bases line up with TRBD1. The length of the CDR3 is 15 residues. Trimming cost V 5 bases and J 5 bases; bases outside gene matches: 7. The germline V gene has CDR1 SGHTA and CDR2 FQGNSA. The DNA of the CDR3 is TGTGCCAGCAGCATCGACAGGGGAGGTACCGGGGAGCTGTTTTTT. Its protein is CASSIDRGGTGELFF.

The CDR3 spells CASSPLAGFSGANVLTF. In DNA, the CDR3 is TGCGCCAGCAGCCCCCTAGCGGGGTTCTCTGGGGCCAACGTCCTGACTTTC. V usage is TRBV5-1 and J usage is TRBJ2-6; 9 nucleotides agree with TRBD2. Per germline, CDR1 SGHRS and CDR2 YFSETQ. The CDR3 runs 17 residues. Trimming took 4 bases from V and 0 from J; bases not matched to a gene: 5.

V and J are TRBV28 and TRBJ2-7, with D uncertain. Trimming removed 2 bases at V and 2 bases at J, with 7 bases between. Looked up from germline, CDR1 is MDHEN and CDR2 is SYDVKM. The CDR3 is 13 amino acids. The CDR3 DNA sequence: TGTGCCAGCAGTTTACCGGCGACCTACGAGCAGTACTTC. This encodes CASSLPATYEQYF.

The chain links TRBV5-1 to TRBJ1-1, with D tentatively TRBD1 (6 bases). The germline V gene has CDR1 SGHRS and CDR2 YFSETQ. The CDR3 extends over 15 amino acids. Trimming stripped 0 bases from V and 3 bases from J, with 12 bases between. The CDR3 coding sequence is TGCGCCAGCAGCTTGGCTGTTAACAGGGACACTGAAGCTTTCTTT. It codes for CASSLAVNRDTEAFF.

This chain joins TRBV5-6 and TRBJ2-7; 7 positions match TRBD1. Germline-derived CDR1 and CDR2 are SGHDT and YYEEEE. Unmatched junction bases numbered 12, after V lost 2 bases and J lost 4 bases. The CDR3 length is 16 residues. CDR3 amino acids: CASSFAGTVEPYEQYV. CDR3 sequence (DNA): TGTGCCAGCAGCTTCGCAGGGACAGTCGAACCGTACGAGCAGTACGTC.

This chain joins TRBV9 and TRBJ2-5, with 10 bases that match TRBD2. V lost 4 bases to trimming and J lost 1 base; unmatched junction nucleotides: 4. Looked up from germline, CDR1 is SGDLS and CDR2 is YYNGEE. There are 15 residues in the CDR3. The chain's CDR3 is CASSPLAGAQETQYF. DNA for the CDR3: TGTGCCAGCAGCCCCCTAGCGGGGGCCCAAGAGACCCAGTACTTC.